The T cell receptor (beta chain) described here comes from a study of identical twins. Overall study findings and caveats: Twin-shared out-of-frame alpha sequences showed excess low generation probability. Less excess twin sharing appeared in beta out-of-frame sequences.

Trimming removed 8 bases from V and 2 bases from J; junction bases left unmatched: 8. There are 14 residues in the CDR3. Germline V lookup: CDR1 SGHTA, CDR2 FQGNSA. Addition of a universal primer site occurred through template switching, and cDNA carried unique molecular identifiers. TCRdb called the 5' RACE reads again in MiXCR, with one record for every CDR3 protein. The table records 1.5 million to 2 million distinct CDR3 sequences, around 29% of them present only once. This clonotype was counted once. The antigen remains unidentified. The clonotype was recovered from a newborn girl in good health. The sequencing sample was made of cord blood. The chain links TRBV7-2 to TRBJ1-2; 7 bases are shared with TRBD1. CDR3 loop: CASALRQGNYGYTF. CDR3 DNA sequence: TGTGCCAGCGCGCTGAGACAGGGAAACTATGGCTACACCTTC.